This section outlines one T cell receptor beta chain sequence together with its context. An end of the junction differs from the germline gene, which may be a read error. Produced via immunoSEQ multiplex PCR; TCRdb's table is partial and in-frame only. The data hold 330,000 or so clones, with over 80% observed a single time. The data were taken from a study of blood T cell repertoires in COVID-19. CDR3 length equals 15 residues. CDR1 is SGHTA and CDR2 is FQGTGA in the germline V gene. The clonotype was recovered from a man aged 25-40 years with COVID-19, enrolled during active disease. The specimen sequenced was peripheral blood. This rearrangement joins TRBV7-3 to TRBJ2-7, with TRBD1 matching over 8 bases. CDR3 residues: CASTLSRDRNYEQYF. CDR3 DNA: TGTGCCAGCACCTTATCCCGGGACAGGAACTACGAGCAGTACTTC.